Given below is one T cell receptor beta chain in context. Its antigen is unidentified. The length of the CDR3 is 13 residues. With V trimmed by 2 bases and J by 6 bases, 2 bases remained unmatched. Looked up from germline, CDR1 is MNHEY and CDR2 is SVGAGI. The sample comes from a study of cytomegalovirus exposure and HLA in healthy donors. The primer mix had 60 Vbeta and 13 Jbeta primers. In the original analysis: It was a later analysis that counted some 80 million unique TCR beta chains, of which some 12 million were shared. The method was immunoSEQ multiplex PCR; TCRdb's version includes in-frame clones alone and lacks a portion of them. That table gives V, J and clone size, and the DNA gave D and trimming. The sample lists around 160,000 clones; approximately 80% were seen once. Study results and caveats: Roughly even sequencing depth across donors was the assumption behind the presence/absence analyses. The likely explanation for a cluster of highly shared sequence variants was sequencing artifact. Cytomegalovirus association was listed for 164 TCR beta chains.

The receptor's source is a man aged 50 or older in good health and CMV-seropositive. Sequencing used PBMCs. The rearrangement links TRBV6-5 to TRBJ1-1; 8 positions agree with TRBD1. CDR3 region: CASSYDRGAEAFF. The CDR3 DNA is TGTGCCAGCAGTTACGACAGGGGTGCTGAAGCTTTCTTT.